This entry features one TCR beta chain sequence. This sample includes further DNA sequences coding for the same CDR3. V lost 6 bases, J lost 5 bases, and 7 bases lay in between. Germline V lookup: CDR1 MDHEN, CDR2 SYDVKM. CDR3 size: 11 residues. This sample is part of a study of cytotoxic CD8 clonotypes in ibrutinib-treated CLL. Repertoires were generated with immunoSEQ multiplex PCR, while TCRdb's copy carries only in-frame clones and drops some. The sample lists some 130,000 clones; approximately 80% were seen once. The origin of this receptor is a human donor with chronic lymphocytic leukemia. This material consisted of PBMCs, taken after 24 months of ibrutinib treatment. This rearrangement joins TRBV28 to TRBJ1-1; D is ambiguous. Here the CDR3 DNA reads TGTGCCAGCAGCCCCCGGACTGAAGCTTTCTTT. Its translation: CASSPRTEAFF.